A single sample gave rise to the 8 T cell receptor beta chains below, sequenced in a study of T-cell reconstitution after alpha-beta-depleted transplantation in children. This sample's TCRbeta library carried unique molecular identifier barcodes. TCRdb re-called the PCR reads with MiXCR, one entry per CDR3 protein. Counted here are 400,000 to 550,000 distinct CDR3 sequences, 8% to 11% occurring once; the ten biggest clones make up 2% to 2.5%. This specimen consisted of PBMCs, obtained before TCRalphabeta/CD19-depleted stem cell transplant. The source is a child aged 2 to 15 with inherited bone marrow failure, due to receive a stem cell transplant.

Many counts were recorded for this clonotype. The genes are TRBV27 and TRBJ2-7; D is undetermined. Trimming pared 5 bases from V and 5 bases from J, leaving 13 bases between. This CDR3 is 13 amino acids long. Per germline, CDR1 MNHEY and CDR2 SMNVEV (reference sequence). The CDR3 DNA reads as TGTGCCAGCAGTGCCCACAGCGCCCACGAGCAGTACTTC. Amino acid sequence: CASSAHSAHEQYF.

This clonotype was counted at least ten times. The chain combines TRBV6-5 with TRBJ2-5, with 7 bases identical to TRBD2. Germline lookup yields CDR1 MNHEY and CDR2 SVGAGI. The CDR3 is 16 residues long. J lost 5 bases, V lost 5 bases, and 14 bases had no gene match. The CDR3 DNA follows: TGTGCCAGCAGTCCTTATGTGGGAGGGGCTCGGGAGACCCAGTACTTC. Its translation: CASSPYVGGARETQYF.

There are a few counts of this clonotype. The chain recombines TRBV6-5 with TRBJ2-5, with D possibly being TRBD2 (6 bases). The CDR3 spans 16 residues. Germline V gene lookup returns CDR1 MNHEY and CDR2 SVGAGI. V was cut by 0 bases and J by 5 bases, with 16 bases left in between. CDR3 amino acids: CASSYSRPGEGETQYF. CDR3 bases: TGTGCCAGCAGTTACTCGCGTCCGGGAGAGGGGGAGACCCAGTACTTC.

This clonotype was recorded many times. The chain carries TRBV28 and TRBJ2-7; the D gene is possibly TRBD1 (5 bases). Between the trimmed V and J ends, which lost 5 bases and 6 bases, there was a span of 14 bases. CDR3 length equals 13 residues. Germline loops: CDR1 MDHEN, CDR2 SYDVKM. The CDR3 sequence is CASSGQGFSEQYF. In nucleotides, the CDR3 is TGTGCCAGCAGTGGTCAGGGATTCTCCGAGCAGTACTTC.

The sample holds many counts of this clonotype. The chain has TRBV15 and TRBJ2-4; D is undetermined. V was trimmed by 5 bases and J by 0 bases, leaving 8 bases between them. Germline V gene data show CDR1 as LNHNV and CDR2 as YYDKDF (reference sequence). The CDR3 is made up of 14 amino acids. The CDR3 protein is CATSAQLAKNIQYF. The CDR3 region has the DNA TGTGCCACCAGCGCGCAGTTAGCCAAAAACATTCAGTACTTC.

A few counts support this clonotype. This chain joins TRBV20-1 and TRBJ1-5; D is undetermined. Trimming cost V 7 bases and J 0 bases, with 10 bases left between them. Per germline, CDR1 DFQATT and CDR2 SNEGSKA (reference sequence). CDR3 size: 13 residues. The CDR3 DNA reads TGCAGTGGTAATAGTCATAGCAATCAGCCCCAGCATTTT. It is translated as CSGNSHSNQPQHF.

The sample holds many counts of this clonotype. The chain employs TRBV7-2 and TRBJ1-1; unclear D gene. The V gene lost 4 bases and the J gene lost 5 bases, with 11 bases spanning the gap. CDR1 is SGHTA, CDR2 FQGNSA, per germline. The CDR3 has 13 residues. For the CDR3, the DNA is TGTGCCAGCAGCTCGTTTGCGATAACTGAAGCTTTCTTT. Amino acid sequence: CASSSFAITEAFF.

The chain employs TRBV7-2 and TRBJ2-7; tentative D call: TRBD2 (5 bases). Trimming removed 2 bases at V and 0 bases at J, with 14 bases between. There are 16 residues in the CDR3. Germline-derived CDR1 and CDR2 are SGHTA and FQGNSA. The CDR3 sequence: CASSLYATRSSYEQYF. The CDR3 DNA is TGTGCCAGCAGCTTATACGCCACTAGAAGCTCCTACGAGCAGTACTTC. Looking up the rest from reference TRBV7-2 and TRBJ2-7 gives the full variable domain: GAGVSQSPSNKVTEKGKDVELRCDPISGHTALYWYRQSLGQGLEFLIYFQGNSAPDKSGLPSDRFSAERTGGSVSTLTIQRTQQEDSAVYLCASSLYATRSSYEQYFGPGTRLTVT.